Shown below are 3 T cell receptor beta chains from a single sample sequenced in a study of blood T cell repertoires in COVID-19. TCRdb's copy holds only in-frame clones and misses some; the assay was immunoSEQ multiplex PCR. The sample records 100,000 to 150,000 clones, approximately 87% being singletons. Sequencing was carried out using peripheral blood. The receptor set was obtained from a man in his forties or fifties with acute or convalescent COVID-19.

The rearrangement uses TRBV5-1 and TRBJ1-4; D is possibly TRBD1 (6 bases). V gave up 0 bases and J gave up 0 bases, with 6 bases separating them. The germline CDR1 and CDR2 sequences are SGHRS and YFSETQ. The CDR3 runs to 15 residues. DNA of the CDR3: TGCGCCAGCAGCTTGGGGACAGCAACTAATGAAAAACTGTTTTTT. Its translation: CASSLGTATNEKLFF.

The chain couples TRBV6-5 to TRBJ1-3; D ambiguous. The V and J ends lost 6 bases and 4 bases respectively, with 16 bases between them. The germline V gene encodes CDR1 MNHEY and CDR2 SVGAGI. This CDR3 is built from 15 residues. The CDR3 loop reads CASSYTVSNGNTIYF. CDR3 in DNA: TGTGCCAGCAGCTACACAGTGTCGAACGGAAACACCATATATTTT.

J is TRBJ2-1 and V is TRBV7-8, with D possibly being TRBD1 (6 bases). The V gene's germline CDR1 is SGHVS and CDR2 FQNEAQ. This CDR3 region has 14 residues. V lost 0 bases, J lost 6 bases, and 9 bases lay in between. CDR3 region: CASSLASRGNEQFF. The CDR3 nucleotides read TGTGCCAGCAGCTTAGCCAGCAGGGGCAATGAGCAGTTCTTC.